This TCR beta chain is drawn from a study of blood T cells in healthy people across ages. Through a sample-barcoded 5' primer and a J-beta primer mix, a second PCR was run for about 7 to 12 cycles. TCRdb fed the 5' RACE reads into MiXCR, producing one record per CDR3 protein. This sample has more than 650,000 distinct CDR3 sequences, with 20% to 25% found just once. This clonotype was seen only a few times. This receptor was taken from a man between 65 and 85 years old in good health. The sequencing input was blood.

CDR3 in DNA: TGTGCCAGCAGCCAAGTAGCTTTCAGCAAAAACATTCAGTACTTC. Its protein is CASSQVAFSKNIQYF. The chain recombines TRBV3-1 with TRBJ2-4; D unclear. The length of the CDR3 is 15 residues. V lost 1 base, J lost 3 bases, and 10 bases lay in between. Germline V gene lookup returns CDR1 LGHDT and CDR2 YNNKEL (reference sequence).